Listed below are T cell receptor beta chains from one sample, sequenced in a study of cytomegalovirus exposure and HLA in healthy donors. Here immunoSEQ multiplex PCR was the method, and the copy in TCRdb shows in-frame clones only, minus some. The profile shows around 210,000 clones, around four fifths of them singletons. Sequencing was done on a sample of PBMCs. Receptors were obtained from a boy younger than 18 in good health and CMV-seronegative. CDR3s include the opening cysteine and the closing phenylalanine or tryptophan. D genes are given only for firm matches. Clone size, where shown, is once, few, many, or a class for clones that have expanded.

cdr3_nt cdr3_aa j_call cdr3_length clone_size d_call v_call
TGTGCCAGCACTAGGGACAGGGTGCCTGAAGCTTTCTTT CASTRDRVPEAFF TRBJ1-1 13 . TRBD1 TRBV2
TGTGCCAGCAGCTTAGTGGGGACTAGCGGGGGGAATGAGCAGTTCTTC CASSLVGTSGGNEQFF TRBJ2-1 16 once TRBD2 TRBV7-2
TGTGCCAGCAGCTCAGGGGGCCATGGCTACACCTTC CASSSGGHGYTF TRBJ1-2 12 . TRBD1 TRBV7-9
TGCGCCAGCAGCTTGAAGACAGGGGGAATTTCACCCCTCCACTTT CASSLKTGGISPLHF TRBJ1-6 15 . TRBD1 TRBV5-1
TGTGCCATCAGTGAGTCGAATCCGGGCACAGATACGCAGTATTTT CAISESNPGTDTQYF TRBJ2-3 15 . . TRBV10-3
TGTGCCAGTAAACCGGGACAGGGGGCGTCTAACTATGGCTACACCTTC CASKPGQGASNYGYTF TRBJ1-2 16 . TRBD1 TRBV2
TGCGCCAGCAGCTTGCACAGGGGGGGAACTGAAGCTTTCTTT CASSLHRGGTEAFF TRBJ1-1 14 . TRBD1 TRBV5-1
TGTGCCAGCAGTTATCCGGGACAGGGGCGAGCCGGGGAGCTGTTTTTT CASSYPGQGRAGELFF TRBJ2-2 16 . TRBD1 TRBV2
TGCAGCGTTGAAGAAGGGCGGGGAATTGGGTACTACAATGAGCAGTTCTTC CSVEEGRGIGYYNEQFF TRBJ2-1 17 . . TRBV29-1
TGTGCCAGCAGACGATTAGCGGGGGACTCCTACAATGAGCAGTTCTTC CASRRLAGDSYNEQFF TRBJ2-1 16 . TRBD2 TRBV11-2
TGTGCCAGCAGCTCCCGGACGGGAACCACAGATACGCAGTATTTT CASSSRTGTTDTQYF TRBJ2-3 15 . . TRBV7-2
TGTGCCAGCAGGCCCGGTCGGGGAAACACTGAAGCTTTCTTT CASRPGRGNTEAFF TRBJ1-1 14 . . TRBV5-6
TGCGCCAGCAGCTTGCACAGTTCGAACACCGGGGAGCTGTTTTTT CASSLHSSNTGELFF TRBJ2-2 15 . . TRBV5-1
TGTGCCAGCAGTTATAGCGGGAACGGAATAAATGAGCAGTTCTTC CASSYSGNGINEQFF TRBJ2-1 15 few TRBD2 TRBV27
TGTGCCAGCAGTGATCTCGGACAGGGTTATGAAAAACTGTTTTTT CASSDLGQGYEKLFF TRBJ1-4 15 . TRBD1 TRBV2
TGCAGTGCTAGATTGTATGCTGAAGCTTTCTTT CSARLYAEAFF TRBJ1-1 11 . . TRBV20-1
TGTGCCAGCAGTTCGAGGAATAGCGGAGAGACCCAGTACTTC CASSSRNSGETQYF TRBJ2-5 14 . . TRBV6-5
TGTGCCAGCAGCTTATTAAGTGTTAGAGGTACGAACACTGAAGCTTTCTTT CASSLLSVRGTNTEAFF TRBJ1-1 17 . . TRBV11-3
TGTGCCTTGGAGGGGTCAATTAGCGGCTACACCTTC CALEGSISGYTF TRBJ1-2 12 . . TRBV2
TGCGCCAGCAGCTTTGTACCTAGCGGGAGTTACAATGAGCAGTTCTTC CASSFVPSGSYNEQFF TRBJ2-1 16 once TRBD2 TRBV5-1
TGTGCCAGCAGCAGAGGGGGGGAAAACACTGAAGCTTTCTTT CASSRGGENTEAFF TRBJ1-1 14 . . TRBV6-5
TGTGCCAGCAGACGACAGGGCACTGGAAACACCATATATTTT CASRRQGTGNTIYF TRBJ1-3 14 . TRBD1 TRBV7-2
TGTGCCAGCAGCGGACACCTCTATAATTCACCCCTCCACTTT CASSGHLYNSPLHF TRBJ1-6 14 . . TRBV6-5
TGTGCCATCAGTGATCCACGGTGGAGCAATCAGCCCCAGCATTTT CAISDPRWSNQPQHF TRBJ1-5 15 . . TRBV10-3
TGTGCCAGCAGCTTGGTTCGGTCACCCCTCCACTTT CASSLVRSPLHF TRBJ1-6 12 . . TRBV7-8
TGTGCCAGCAGCTTAAGGCTAGCGGGAGAGTACGAGCAGTACTTC CASSLRLAGEYEQYF TRBJ2-7 15 . TRBD2 TRBV7-2
TGCGCCAGCAGCTTGGGGGGGGGCAGCTTGAACACTGAAGCTTTCTTT CASSLGGGSLNTEAFF TRBJ1-1 16 . . TRBV5-1
TGTGCCAGCAGTGAACCCAGGAGGGGGCAGTTCTTC CASSEPRRGQFF TRBJ2-1 12 . . TRBV2
TGCGCCAGCAGCTTACAGGGAGAGGGCTACACCTTC CASSLQGEGYTF TRBJ1-2 12 few . TRBV5-1
TGCGCCAGCAGCTTGAACAGATGGGACACTGAAGCTTTCTTT CASSLNRWDTEAFF TRBJ1-1 14 . . TRBV5-1
TGTGCCAGCAGCTTAGCCAGCGGGGGGTACACTGAGCAGTTCTTC CASSLASGGYTEQFF TRBJ2-1 15 . TRBD2 TRBV11-2
TGTGCCAGCAGGGCGGGACTGTACACAGATACGCAGTATTTT CASRAGLYTDTQYF TRBJ2-3 14 . . TRBV5-4
TGTGCCAGCAGCTTGTTCGCAGGGCTTGCCACTGAAGCTTTCTTT CASSLFAGLATEAFF TRBJ1-1 15 . . TRBV5-5
TGTGCCAGCAGCACAGGACTAGCGGGGGATGAGCAGTTCTTC CASSTGLAGDEQFF TRBJ2-1 14 . TRBD2 TRBV9
TGTGCCAGCAGTTTTGGGGGGGGCGCTGGGGGCTACACCTTC CASSFGGGAGGYTF TRBJ1-2 14 . . TRBV27
TGCGCCAGCAGCCAACCCGGGACAGGGTATGGCTACACCTTC CASSQPGTGYGYTF TRBJ1-2 14 . TRBD1 TRBV4-1
TGTGCCAGCAGCTTGGGCGTAGGGACAGAGAGAGAAAAACTGTTTTTT CASSLGVGTEREKLFF TRBJ1-4 16 . TRBD1 TRBV5-4
TGTGCCAGCAGCTTCGGCACCGGCGGGCAAGCCGGGGAGCTGTTTTTT CASSFGTGGQAGELFF TRBJ2-2 16 . . TRBV5-6
TGTGCCATCAGCGACAGGGGGACCTCTGGAAACACCATATATTTT CAISDRGTSGNTIYF TRBJ1-3 15 . TRBD1 TRBV10-3
TGTGCCAGCAGCTTAGTTAGAGGGAGCTCCTACGAGCAGTACTTC CASSLVRGSSYEQYF TRBJ2-7 15 few . TRBV11-2
TGCGCCAGCAGCCAATCTAGCGGGAAAAACATTCAGTACTTC CASSQSSGKNIQYF TRBJ2-4 14 . TRBD2 TRBV5-1